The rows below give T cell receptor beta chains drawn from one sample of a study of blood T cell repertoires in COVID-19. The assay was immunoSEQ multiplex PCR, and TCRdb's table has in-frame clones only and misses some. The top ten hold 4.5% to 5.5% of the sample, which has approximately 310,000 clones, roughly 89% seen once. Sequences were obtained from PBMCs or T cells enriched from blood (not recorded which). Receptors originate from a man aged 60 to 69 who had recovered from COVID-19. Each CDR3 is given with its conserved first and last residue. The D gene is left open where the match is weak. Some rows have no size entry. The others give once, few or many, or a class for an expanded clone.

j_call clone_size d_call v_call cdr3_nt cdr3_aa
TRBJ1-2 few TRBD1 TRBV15 TGTGCCACCAGCAGACCACAGGGGATAGCTAACTATGGCTACACCTTC CATSRPQGIANYGYTF
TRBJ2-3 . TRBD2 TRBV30 TGTGCCTGGAGTGAAAGCCTCCTAGCGGGAGGGCCAGATACGCAGTATTTT CAWSESLLAGGPDTQYF
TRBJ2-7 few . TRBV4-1 TGCGCCAGCAGCCAAGAGGGCGACTACGAGCAGTACTTC CASSQEGDYEQYF
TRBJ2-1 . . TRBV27 TGTGCCAGCAGTTTCCGCAATGAGCAGTTCTTC CASSFRNEQFF
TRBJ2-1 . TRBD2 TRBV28 TGTGCCCGCCTCGGAGGTAGCGGGTACGACAATGAGCAGTTCTTC CARLGGSGYDNEQFF
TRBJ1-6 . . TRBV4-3 TGCGCCAGCAGCCAAGAATCAGGACTCTATAATTCACCCCTCCACTTT CASSQESGLYNSPLHF
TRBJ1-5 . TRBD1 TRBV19 TGTGCCAGTATCCGACGGGGACAGGGGAATCAGCCCCAGCATTTT CASIRRGQGNQPQHF
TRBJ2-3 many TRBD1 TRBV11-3 TGTGCCAGCAGTCTGAGTGGGGGACAGGGCTCAGATACGCAGTATTTT CASSLSGGQGSDTQYF
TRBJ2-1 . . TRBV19 TGTGCCAGTAGAACACCAGGGGGGAGCTCCTACAATGAGCAGTTCTTC CASRTPGGSSYNEQFF
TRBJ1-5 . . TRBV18 TGTGCCAGCTCACAACAGGGCCCATTGAGCAATCAGCCCCAGCATTTT CASSQQGPLSNQPQHF
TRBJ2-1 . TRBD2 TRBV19 TGTGCCAGTAGCGCTAGCGGAGCCGCCTACAATGAGCAGTTCTTC CASSASGAAYNEQFF
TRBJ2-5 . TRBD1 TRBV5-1 TGCGCCAGCAGCAGGGACAGGGTCGTTGAAGAGACCCAGTACTTC CASSRDRVVEETQYF
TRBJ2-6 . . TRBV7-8 TGTGCCAGCAGCTTAGTGGGTCCGGGCTCTGGGGCCAACGTCCTGACTTTC CASSLVGPGSGANVLTF
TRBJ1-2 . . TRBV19 TGTGCCAGTAGTATTGCGGGTTGGGAGTCAAACTATGGCTACACCTTC CASSIAGWESNYGYTF
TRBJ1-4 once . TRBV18 TGTGCCAGCTCACCACTTACAGGGACTAATGAAAAACTGTTTTTT CASSPLTGTNEKLFF
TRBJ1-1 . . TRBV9 TGTGCCAGCAGCCCTGGTGTAGGGGGTTTTCCTGAAGCTTTCTTT CASSPGVGGFPEAFF
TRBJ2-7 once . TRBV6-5 TGTGCCAGCAGTTACCTTAAATCGCCGGGGAAATACGAGCAGTACTTC CASSYLKSPGKYEQYF
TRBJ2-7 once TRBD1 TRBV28 TGTGCCATTCTGGACAGGGGGGCGCACGGCTCCTACGAGCAGTACTTC CAILDRGAHGSYEQYF
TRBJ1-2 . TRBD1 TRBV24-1 TGTGCCACCAGTGACCCGGGACAGGGGTTGGGTGGCTACACCTTC CATSDPGQGLGGYTF
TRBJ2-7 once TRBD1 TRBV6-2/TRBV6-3 TGTGCCAGCAGTGATCCCGGGACAGGTAGGACCTACGAGCAGTACTTC CASSDPGTGRTYEQYF
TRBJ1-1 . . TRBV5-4 TGTGCCAGCAGCGTGGACGTGCCGGGAGAGGCTTTCTTT CASSVDVPGEAFF